These T cell receptor beta chains were read from a single sample in a study of beta chain features in type 1 diabetes. Profiled with immunoSEQ multiplex PCR; TCRdb holds only in-frame clones, not every one. The table has 680,000 or so clones, roughly a sixth seen once. The sequencing sample was made of naive CD4+ T cells from blood. The receptors were gathered from a man younger than 35 in good health. CDR3s include the opening cysteine and the closing phenylalanine or tryptophan. The order of the fields is CDR3 protein, CDR3 DNA, CDR3 length, J gene, D gene, clone size, V gene. The D gene is left open where the match is weak. Clone size is not always given. Where it is, it says once, few, many or a class for expanded clones.

CDR3: CASSLTPGEKLFF
DNA: TGCGCCAGCAGCCTGACACCAGGTGAAAAACTGTTTTTT
length: 13
J: TRBJ1-4
D: .
size: .
V: TRBV4-1

CDR3: CASSLIGSGELFF
DNA: TGTGCCAGCAGCTTAATAGGCTCCGGGGAGCTGTTTTTT
length: 13
J: TRBJ2-2
D: .
size: few
V: TRBV7-3

CDR3: CASSPGGLAVSYEQYF
DNA: TGTGCCAGCAGCCCCGGGGGGCTAGCGGTTTCCTACGAGCAGTACTTC
length: 16
J: TRBJ2-7
D: .
size: .
V: TRBV4-2

CDR3: CASSQEMGGAGSDTQYF
DNA: TGCGCCAGCAGCCAAGAGATGGGGGGCGCCGGGTCGGATACGCAGTATTTT
length: 17
J: TRBJ2-3
D: .
size: few
V: TRBV4-3

CDR3: CASSPRGIDNSPLHF
DNA: TGTGCCAGCTCACCACGGGGGATAGATAATTCACCCCTCCACTTT
length: 15
J: TRBJ1-6
D: .
size: .
V: TRBV18

CDR3: CASRERTSSETQYF
DNA: TGTGCCAGCAGGGAACGGACTAGCAGCGAGACCCAGTACTTC
length: 14
J: TRBJ2-5
D: TRBD2
size: .
V: TRBV25-1

CDR3: CASSPRGVTNQPQHF
DNA: TGTGCCAGCAGCCCCCGAGGGGTTACCAATCAGCCCCAGCATTTT
length: 15
J: TRBJ1-5
D: .
size: few
V: TRBV7-2

CDR3: CATHEDVWNYEQYF
DNA: TGTGCCACTCATGAGGACGTTTGGAATTACGAGCAGTACTTC
length: 14
J: TRBJ2-7
D: .
size: .
V: TRBV18

CDR3: CASSPWKGGSSYEQYF
DNA: TGCGCCAGCAGCCCTTGGAAGGGGGGAAGTTCCTACGAGCAGTACTTC
length: 16
J: TRBJ2-7
D: .
size: few
V: TRBV4-1

CDR3: CASSPRDSGNTIYF
DNA: TGTGCCAGCTCACCAAGGGATTCTGGAAACACCATATATTTT
length: 14
J: TRBJ1-3
D: .
size: .
V: TRBV18

CDR3: CASSVALRANTGELFF
DNA: TGTGCCAGCAGCGTAGCTCTCAGAGCGAACACCGGGGAACTGTTTTTT
length: 16
J: TRBJ2-2
D: .
size: .
V: TRBV9

CDR3: CSVWSGTGNLDF
DNA: TGCAGCGTGTGGTCCGGGACAGGGAACCTTGACTTC
length: 12
J: TRBJ2-7
D: TRBD1
size: .
V: TRBV29-1

CDR3: CASSLLQAPEAFF
DNA: TGTGCCAGCAGTTTATTACAGGCCCCTGAAGCTTTCTTT
length: 13
J: TRBJ1-1
D: .
size: .
V: TRBV28

CDR3: CASSLALTGQGEQYF
DNA: TGTGCCAGCAGCTTAGCGCTAACAGGCCAGGGCGAGCAGTACTTC
length: 15
J: TRBJ2-7
D: .
size: .
V: TRBV7-2

CDR3: CASSLAGGKGEQFF
DNA: TGTGCCAGCAGCTTAGCAGGTGGGAAGGGTGAGCAGTTCTTC
length: 14
J: TRBJ2-1
D: .
size: few
V: TRBV7-2

CDR3: CASSQPGPVLTF
DNA: TGCGCCAGCAGCCAACCTGGGCCGGTCCTGACTTTC
length: 12
J: TRBJ2-6
D: .
size: few
V: TRBV4-1

CDR3: CASSPGANQETQYF
DNA: TGTGCCAGCAGCCCAGGTGCTAACCAAGAGACCCAGTACTTC
length: 14
J: TRBJ2-5
D: .
size: few
V: TRBV5-4

CDR3: CASSQGGDRFTYNEQFF
DNA: TGTGCCAGCAGCCAAGGTGGGGACAGGTTCACCTACAATGAGCAGTTCTTC
length: 17
J: TRBJ2-1
D: TRBD1
size: many
V: TRBV14

CDR3: CASSPDSRTDTQYF
DNA: TGTGCCAGCTCACCAGACAGTAGAACAGATACGCAGTATTTT
length: 14
J: TRBJ2-3
D: .
size: .
V: TRBV18